This is a list of T cell receptor beta chains from one sample in a study of blood T cell repertoires in COVID-19. The data were produced by immunoSEQ multiplex PCR, yet TCRdb's version contains in-frame clones alone and is incomplete. The sample consists of about 80,000 clones, over 80% of them appearing once. Sequenced sample: peripheral blood. The receptors here all came from a human donor in a cohort sampled during active COVID-19. CDR3s include the opening cysteine and the closing phenylalanine or tryptophan. The D gene is left open where the match is weak. Expanded clones are given a class, and other clones once, few, many or no size at all.

j_gene | abundance | d_gene | v_gene | CDR3nt | CDR3aa
TRBJ2-3 | NA | NA | TRBV28 | TGTGCCAGCAGTTCCCAGGGTGGTACGCAGTATTTT | CASSSQGGTQYF
TRBJ2-5 | NA | TRBD2 | TRBV7-9 | TGTGCCAGCAGCTTGGGAACAGCGGGGGGGCGTCGAGAGACCCAGTACTTC | CASSLGTAGGRRETQYF
TRBJ1-5 | NA | TRBD1 | TRBV5-1 | TGCGCCAGCAGCGTTGGACAGGGGGATCAGCCCCAGCATTTT | CASSVGQGDQPQHF
TRBJ2-7 | NA | NA | TRBV6-4 | TGTGCCAGCAGTGACATGGCGGGGTACGAGCAGTACTTC | CASSDMAGYEQYF
TRBJ2-3 | NA | TRBD1 | TRBV5-1 | TGCGCCAGCAGCCCACCAACCGGGACAGGGGGGACAGATACGCAGTATTTT | CASSPPTGTGGTDTQYF
TRBJ2-1 | NA | TRBD1 | TRBV6-5 | TGTGCCAGCAGTCGCCCCGGGACAGGGGGCTATGAGCAGTTCTTC | CASSRPGTGGYEQFF
TRBJ2-2 | NA | NA | TRBV5-4 | TGTGCCAGCAGCGGCGGGACTTTGAACACCGGGGAGCTGTTTTTT | CASSGGTLNTGELFF
TRBJ2-6 | NA | NA | TRBV11-3 | TGTGCCAGCAGCTTAGGGGGGCACAGGGCGATGGGGTCTGGGGCCAACGTCCTGACTTTC | CASSLGGHRAMGSGANVLTF
TRBJ2-1 | NA | TRBD1 | TRBV14 | TGTGCCAGCAGTAGGACAGGGGGGTTCTACAATGAGCAGTTCTTC | CASSRTGGFYNEQFF
TRBJ2-5 | once | TRBD2 | TRBV6-2/TRBV6-3 | TGTGCCAGCAGTCCCCGCGGTAGCGGGGTTGTTGAGACCCAGTACTTC | CASSPRGSGVVETQYF
TRBJ2-1 | NA | TRBD2 | TRBV24-1 | TGTGCCACCAGTGATTCCGGACTAGCGGCGGGCAATGAGCAGTTCTTC | CATSDSGLAAGNEQFF
TRBJ2-3 | NA | TRBD2 | TRBV5-1 | TGCGCCAGCAGCCCCTCCCTTAGCGGGAGCACAGATACGCAGTATTTT | CASSPSLSGSTDTQYF
TRBJ2-1 | NA | TRBD2 | TRBV4-2 | TGTGCCAGCAGCCAATCAGCGGGGGGGCTCAGTGAGCAGTTCTTC | CASSQSAGGLSEQFF
TRBJ1-6 | NA | NA | TRBV5-1 | TGCGCCAGCAGCCGGGACTTCGGAGGGGTAGCCCTCCACTTT | CASSRDFGGVALHF
TRBJ2-1 | NA | TRBD2 | TRBV28 | TGTGCCAGCACTCTCCTAGCGGGAGGGAACAATGAGCAGTTCTTC | CASTLLAGGNNEQFF
TRBJ1-1 | NA | NA | TRBV11-2 | TGTGCCAGCAGCTTAGGTGTGGGGGGTAGAGCTTTCTTT | CASSLGVGGRAFF
TRBJ2-2 | few | TRBD2 | TRBV2 | TGTGCCAGCAGTGGGGGACTAGCGGCCACCGGGGAGCTGTTTTTT | CASSGGLAATGELFF
TRBJ2-5 | NA | NA | TRBV7-9 | TGTGCCAGCAGCTTATATGAGACCCAGTACTTC | CASSLYETQYF
TRBJ2-4 | NA | NA | TRBV14 | TGTGCCAGCAGCCAATTGTATCGTGGCAGAGCCAAAAACATTCAGTACTTC | CASSQLYRGRAKNIQYF
TRBJ2-1 | NA | NA | TRBV5-1 | TGCGCCAGCAGCTGGGGAGGGTTGGGGGGCCACAATGAGCAGTTCTTC | CASSWGGLGGHNEQFF
TRBJ2-3 | NA | NA | TRBV29-1 | TGCAGCGTTGACCTCAGGGGGGCAGATACGCAGTATTTT | CSVDLRGADTQYF
TRBJ2-3 | NA | NA | TRBV15 | TGTGCCACCAGCAGTCTTAGCACAGATACGCAGTATTTT | CATSSLSTDTQYF
TRBJ2-7 | once | NA | TRBV24-1 | TGTGCCACCAGTGACTCCGGGAGCTACGAGCAGTACTTC | CATSDSGSYEQYF